This entry concerns a single T cell receptor (beta chain). This clonotype was seen more than once but under ten times. Its antigen is unknown. No base quality values were provided; no much bigger clone lies one nucleotide off. The sample belongs to a study of T-cell memory formation after mild COVID-19 (dated by TCRdb to 2020 to 2023). In the study overall: TCR sequence clusters from the two donors were largely donor specific. T-cell clones expanding and contracting after mild COVID-19 in a couple of donors were tracked by longitudinal TCRalpha and TCRbeta repertoire sequencing. The cohort comprised two young, previously healthy adult volunteers, one female and one male. The research as a whole found: SARS-CoV-2 specificity was not confirmed for the second-wave clones peaking on day 37. Only a couple of mild cases were covered by the study, and larger cohorts that include severe cases with pre-infection samples were considered necessary. Some responding clones were detected in pre-infection memory, suggesting pre-existing cross-reactive memory T cells joined the SARS-CoV-2 response. From day 15 to 85, contracting clones showed balanced CD4/CD8 phenotypes, whereas a second wave of clones that expanded from day 15 to 37 leaned towards CD4+. Contracting CD4+ clones were found mainly in CM and EM memory subsets, while CD8+ clones were enriched in EMRA.

Sequenced using an Illumina NovaSeq 6000. Using 5'RACE with constant-segment primers, TCRalpha and TCRbeta cDNA libraries were constructed, with sample barcodes and unique molecular identifiers added in the process. Trizol reagent was used to extract RNA from every sample. The libraries were amplified in two PCR steps, and the second step added a second sample barcode and Illumina TruSeq adapters. Sequencing of the libraries was done on an Illumina NovaSeq, producing 2 x 150 bp paired-end reads. The study's processing was this. The reads were demultiplexed and collapsed into UMI-guided consensus sequences using migec v1.2.7. Using mixcr v2.1.11, UMI consensuses were aligned to TRA and TRB V and J templates and then assembled into clonotypes. Expanded or contracted clonotypes were those called significant by both edgeR and NoisET, with noise models trained on biological replicates. For edgeR calls, a false discovery rate-adjusted p below 0.01 and a log2 fold-change threshold of 1 were applied. As an exploratory analysis of dynamics, PCA with hierarchical clustering was applied to max-normalized trajectories of the 1000 most abundant clonotypes. Separately sequenced CD4+ and CD8+ repertoires were used to assign the CD4 or CD8 phenotype of responding clones. TCRdb applied fastp at Q25 and MiXCR to the public reads, then kept only in-frame beta chains. Every entry covers one CDR3 protein and lists the most common genes and DNA from its rows. The V and J calls follow TCRdb's processing rather than the paper's. In this sample the table shows over 150,000 distinct CDR3 sequences, 15% to 20% of which occur a single time. The top ten hold roughly 3.8% of the sample.

The germline ends are 19 bases apart after V is trimmed by 7 bases and J by 2 bases. CDR1 and CDR2 are drawn from the germline V gene: SGHRS, YFSETQ. The CDR3 runs 17 residues from the cysteine to the phenylalanine. The CDR3 DNA has 51 bases and is translated from base 1. Ficoll-Paque density gradient centrifugation was used to isolate PBMCs. The receptor comes from a man younger than 35 who had mild COVID-19 (a few samples of this study predate the infection). The sample titles of this study are shuffled in the database, so cell type and time point are left out; the donor was told from shared clones. The chain links TRBV5-1 with TRBJ2-6; the D gene is perhaps TRBD1, on 6 matching bases. The sequencing input was PBMCs or a T cell subset sorted from them (not recorded which). CDR3 loop: CASAQDRFDTGANVLTF. The DNA reads as follows: TGCGCCAGCGCCCAAGACAGGTTTGATACTGGGGCCAACGTCCTGACTTTC.